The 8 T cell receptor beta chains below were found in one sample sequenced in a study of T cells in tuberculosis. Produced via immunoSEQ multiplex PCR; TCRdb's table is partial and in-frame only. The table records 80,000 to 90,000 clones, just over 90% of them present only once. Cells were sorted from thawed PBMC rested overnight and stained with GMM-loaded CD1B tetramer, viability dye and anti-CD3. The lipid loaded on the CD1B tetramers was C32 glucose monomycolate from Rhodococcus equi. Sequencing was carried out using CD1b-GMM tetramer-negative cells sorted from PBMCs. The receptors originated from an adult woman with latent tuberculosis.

The CDR3 here is CASSLEPGGYGYTF. The CDR3 nucleotides read TGTGCCAGCAGCTTAGAACCAGGGGGCTATGGCTACACCTTC. The V and J genes are TRBV11-3 and TRBJ1-2, with 7 nucleotides matching TRBD1. There are 14 residues in the CDR3. The V segment lost 0 bases and the J segment 4 bases; nucleotides outside the gene matches: 2. CDR1 is SGHNT, CDR2 YENEEA, per germline.

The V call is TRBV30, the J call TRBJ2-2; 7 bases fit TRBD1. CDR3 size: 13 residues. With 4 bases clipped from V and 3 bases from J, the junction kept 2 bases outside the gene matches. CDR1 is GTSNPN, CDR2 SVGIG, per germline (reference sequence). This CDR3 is CAWTDRDTGELFF. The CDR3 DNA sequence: TGTGCCTGGACTGACAGGGACACCGGGGAGCTGTTTTTT.

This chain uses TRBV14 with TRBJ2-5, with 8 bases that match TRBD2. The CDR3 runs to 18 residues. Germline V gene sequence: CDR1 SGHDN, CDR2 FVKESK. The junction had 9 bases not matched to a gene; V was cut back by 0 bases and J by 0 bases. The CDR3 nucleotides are TGTGCCAGCAGCCAAGAGCGGCGGCGGGGGGACTACCAAGAGACCCAGTACTTC. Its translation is CASSQERRRGDYQETQYF.

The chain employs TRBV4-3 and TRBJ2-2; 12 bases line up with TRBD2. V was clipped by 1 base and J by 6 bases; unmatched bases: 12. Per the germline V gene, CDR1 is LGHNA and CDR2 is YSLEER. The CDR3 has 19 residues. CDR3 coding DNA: TGCGCCAGCAGCCAAGCCAGCCCCCCTAGCGGGGGGGCCGCCGGGGAGCTGTTTTTT. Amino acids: CASSQASPPSGGAAGELFF.

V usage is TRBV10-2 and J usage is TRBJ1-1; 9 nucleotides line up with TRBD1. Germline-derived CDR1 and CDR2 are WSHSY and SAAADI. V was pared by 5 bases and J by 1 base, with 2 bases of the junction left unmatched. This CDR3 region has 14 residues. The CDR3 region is CASSLGQGNTEAFF. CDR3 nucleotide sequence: TGCGCCAGCAGTTTGGGACAGGGGAACACTGAAGCTTTCTTT.

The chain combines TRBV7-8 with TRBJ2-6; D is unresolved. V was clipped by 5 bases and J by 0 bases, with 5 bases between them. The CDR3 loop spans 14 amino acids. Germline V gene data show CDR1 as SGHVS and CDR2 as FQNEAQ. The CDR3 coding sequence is TGTGCCAGCAGCCAATTCTCTGGGGCCAACGTCCTGACTTTC. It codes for CASSQFSGANVLTF.

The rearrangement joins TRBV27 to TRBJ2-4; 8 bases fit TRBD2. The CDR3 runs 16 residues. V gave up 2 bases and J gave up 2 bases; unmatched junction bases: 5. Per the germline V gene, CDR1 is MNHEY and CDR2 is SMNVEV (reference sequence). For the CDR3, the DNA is TGTGCCAGCAGTTTACGGGGGGGACTAACCAAAAACATTCAGTACTTC. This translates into CASSLRGGLTKNIQYF.

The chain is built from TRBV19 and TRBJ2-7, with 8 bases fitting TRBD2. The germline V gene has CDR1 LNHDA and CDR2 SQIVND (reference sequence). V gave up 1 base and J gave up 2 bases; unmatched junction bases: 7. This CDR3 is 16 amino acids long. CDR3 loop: CASSIVGTRAPYEQYF. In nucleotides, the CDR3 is TGTGCCAGTAGTATAGTTGGGACTAGGGCTCCCTACGAGCAGTACTTC.